Given below is one TCR beta chain in context. At least ten counts were recorded for this clone. Its antigen target is currently unknown. No base quality values were provided; no much bigger clone lies one nucleotide off. The data derive from a study of metastatic and nonmetastatic thyroid tumors (dated by TCRdb to about 2020). Regarding the study in general: Repertoires were compared across peripheral blood and tumor or nodule tissue samples from malignant and benign thyroid patients. Beyond this particular receptor, the publication reports: In both blood and tumor samples, malignant tumors were reported to have significantly higher TCR beta diversity than benign nodules.

None of the patients had been given any treatment before thyroid surgery. The study retrospectively analysed patient clinical samples collected from the early 2010s to the late 2010s using T-cell receptor beta sequencing. The CDR3 spans 14 residues, from the cysteine through the phenylalanine. The only DNA kept is the CDR3, 42 bases in frame from the first base. Ends trimmed: V by 6 bases, J by 4 bases; bases unmatched to a gene: 6. CDR1 and CDR2 were assigned from the germline V gene as SNHLY and FYNNEI. Libraries came from PCR. The sequencing machine was an Illumina HiSeq 4000. High-throughput sequencing was used to profile the TCR beta-chain CDR3 region of every patient. Concerning the study's data processing: The researchers built a classifier to tell apart papillary thyroid cancer patients with distant metastasis, based on CDR3 differences among clinicopathological groups. The Shannon index was used to measure repertoire diversity, and the Morisita-Horn index was used to measure how similar tumor and blood repertoires were. The raw public reads went through TCRdb reprocessing: fastp at Q25, MiXCR clone calling, in-frame beta chains kept. These V and J calls rely on TCRdb rather than the paper's analysis. This sample has approximately 13,000 clones in its table, and 9.5% to 13% of those were observed once. About 33% of the sample comes from the top ten.

The sample comprised blood. The chain uses TRBV2 and TRBJ1-1; 9 junctional bases match TRBD1. This receptor was taken from a female donor with papillary thyroid cancer or a benign thyroid nodule (not recorded which). Some clones in this sample may be carry-over from other donors' samples. CDR3 region: CASRPTGGSTEAFF. The DNA reads TGTGCCAGCAGACCGACAGGGGGAAGCACTGAAGCTTTCTTT.